The 32 T cell receptor beta chains reported below all come from one sample, sequenced in a study of cytomegalovirus exposure and HLA in healthy donors. PCR primers comprised 60 Vbeta and 13 Jbeta primers. Generated by immunoSEQ multiplex PCR, the TCRdb table keeps only in-frame clones and is missing some. The table lists some 140,000 clones, roughly 80% of them singletons. Sequenced sample: PBMCs. The source is a man younger than 40 in good health and CMV-seropositive.

In this sample, this clone turned up a few times. The chain links TRBV11-1 to TRBJ2-3; 14 bases are a match to TRBD2. Germline CDR1 and CDR2: SGHAT and FQDESV (reference sequence). This CDR3 contains 18 residues. Trimming cost V 1 base and J 4 bases; bases outside gene matches: 7. CDR3 residues: CASSLGRLAGGPSDTQYF. The CDR3 nucleotides read TGTGCCAGCAGCTTAGGGAGACTAGCGGGGGGGCCTTCAGATACGCAGTATTTT. Filled out from reference TRBV11-1 and TRBJ2-3, the complete variable domain reads EAEVAQSPRYKITEKSQAVAFWCDPISGHATLYWYRQILGQGPELLVQFQDESVVDDSQLPKDRFSAERLKGVDSTLKIQPAELGDSAMYLCASSLGRLAGGPSDTQYFGPGTRLTVL.

The rearrangement joins TRBV5-6 to TRBJ1-2; D remains ambiguous. Trimming removed 0 bases from V and 4 bases from J, with 7 bases in between. The germline gives CDR1 SGHDT, CDR2 YYEEEE. The CDR3 has 13 amino acids. The CDR3 DNA sequence: TGTGCCAGCAGCTTGGATACGGTCTATGGCTACACCTTC. Translation: CASSLDTVYGYTF.

CDR3 residues: CASSQEWQGPYEQYF. CDR3 in DNA: TGTGCCAGCAGCCAAGAGTGGCAGGGCCCCTACGAGCAGTACTTC. The genes are TRBV4-2 and TRBJ2-7; D might be TRBD1 (5 bases). V gave up 0 bases and J gave up 2 bases, with 11 bases separating them. There are 15 residues in the CDR3. Germline-derived CDR1 and CDR2 are LGHNA and YNFKEQ.

This sequence joins TRBV4-2 and TRBJ2-1; 8 bases map to TRBD2. The CDR3 totals 16 residues. V lost 0 bases, J lost 7 bases, and 8 bases stayed unmatched. Germline assignment: CDR1 LGHNA and CDR2 YNFKEQ. The DNA of the CDR3 is TGTGCCAGCAGCCAAGATCTTCTGCGGGGGGTGAATGAGCAGTTCTTC. Protein product: CASSQDLLRGVNEQFF.

The CDR3 spells CASSFPLHTSGGSLSYNEQFF. The CDR3 DNA reads as TGTGCCAGCAGTTTCCCTCTTCACACTAGCGGGGGGTCTCTCTCCTACAATGAGCAGTTCTTC. V gene TRBV27 combines with J gene TRBJ2-1; TRBD2 matches 12 bases. Looked up from germline, CDR1 is MNHEY and CDR2 is SMNVEV (reference sequence). The CDR3 has 21 amino acids. Losses at the gene ends were 3 bases for V and 0 bases for J; bases not matched to a gene: 15.

The CDR3 region has the DNA TGCGCCAGCAGCGCAGACACCCTCCACTTT. Its protein product is CASSADTLHF. This sequence joins TRBV5-1 and TRBJ1-6; no clear D. The CDR3 sequence is 10 residues long. Trimming cost V 4 bases and J 14 bases, with 7 bases left between them. CDR1 SGHRS and CDR2 YFSETQ come from the germline V gene.

The sample holds a few counts of this clone. The rearrangement links TRBV6-1 to TRBJ2-2, with 7 bases identical to TRBD1. The CDR3 contains 14 residues. Germline CDR1 and CDR2: MNHNS and SASEGT. Trimming at V came to 6 bases and at J to 6 bases, leaving 7 bases not matched to a gene. CDR3 residues: CASSLGQGAGELFF. The DNA for the CDR3 is TGTGCCAGCAGCCTCGGGCAGGGGGCCGGGGAGCTGTTTTTT.

The genes are TRBV4-1 and TRBJ2-7; 7 bases agree with TRBD1. Unmatched junction bases numbered 3, after V lost 4 bases and J lost 0 bases. CDR1 and CDR2 from the germline V gene are MGHRA and YSYEKL. The CDR3 extends over 14 amino acids. Here the CDR3 reads CASSLDRSSYEQYF. The CDR3 DNA sequence: TGCGCCAGCAGCCTGGACAGGAGCTCCTACGAGCAGTACTTC.

The V gene is TRBV4-2, the J gene TRBJ1-2; TRBD1 matches at 7 bases. In germline, CDR1 is LGHNA, CDR2 YNFKEQ. The CDR3 has 16 residues. V lost 0 bases and J lost 4; bases outside the gene matches: 8. DNA for the CDR3: TGTGCCAGCAGCCAAGACAACCGGGACAGAGGCTATGGCTACACCTTC. This sequence encodes CASSQDNRDRGYGYTF.

This chain joins TRBV6-5 and TRBJ2-1; D not certain. Germline V gene data show CDR1 as MNHEY and CDR2 as SVGAGI. Trimming pared 6 bases from V and 1 base from J, leaving 10 bases between. This CDR3 spans 14 amino acids. In DNA, the CDR3 is TGTGCCAGCAGCCCCGGTAGATCCTACAATGAGCAGTTCTTC. Translated: CASSPGRSYNEQFF.

The chain couples TRBV1 to TRBJ2-3; the table's TRBD1 call for D was not verified on the DNA. TRBV1 is a known pseudogene. The CDR3 is 15 residues long. In DNA, the CDR3 is TGCACCAGCAGCCAAGACCCTGGGGCCACAGATACGCAGTATTTT. This codes for CTSSQDPGATDTQYF.

The chain combines TRBV7-9 with TRBJ1-2, with 10 nucleotides matching TRBD1. CDR1 and CDR2 from the germline V gene are SEHNR and FQNEAQ (reference sequence). Unmatched junction bases numbered 5, after V lost 5 bases and J lost 8 bases. The CDR3 has 13 amino acids. The CDR3 coding sequence is TGTGCCAGCAGCCAGACAGGGGGCGACGGCTACACCTTC. Its translation is CASSQTGGDGYTF.

V gene TRBV10-1 combines with J gene TRBJ2-3, with TRBD2 as a possible D gene (6 bases). The CDR3 consists of 16 residues. Germline assignment: CDR1 WNHNN and CDR2 SYGVQD (reference sequence). V was clipped by 3 bases and J by 4 bases, with 17 bases between them. The CDR3 protein is CASSDDGGNRPDTQYF. Written as DNA, the CDR3 is TGCGCCAGCAGTGACGATGGGGGGAACAGGCCAGATACGCAGTATTTT.

V and J are TRBV5-1 and TRBJ1-2; 7 nucleotides agree with TRBD1. The CDR3 has 15 residues. Per the germline V gene, CDR1 is SGHRS and CDR2 is YFSETQ. J was trimmed by 0 bases and V by 5 bases; bases with no gene match: 7. The CDR3 here is CASSFSGGPNYGYTF. DNA of the CDR3: TGCGCCAGCAGTTTCTCAGGGGGTCCTAACTATGGCTACACCTTC.

J is TRBJ1-1 and V is TRBV6-5, with D unclear. This CDR3 spans 14 amino acids. Germline V CDR1 and CDR2: MNHEY, SVGAGI. V dropped 0 bases and J dropped 0 bases, with 5 bases sitting between them. The CDR3 region is CASSYSPVNTEAFF. CDR3 DNA sequence: TGTGCCAGCAGTTACTCGCCGGTGAACACTGAAGCTTTCTTT.

The gene calls are TRBV11-2 and TRBJ1-2; weak D call: TRBD1 (5 bases). V shed 5 bases and J shed 4 bases, with 17 bases lying between them. Per germline, CDR1 SGHAT and CDR2 FQNNGV. The CDR3 totals 15 residues. This CDR3 reads CASSLGVGRGYGYTF. The CDR3 nucleotides are TGTGCCAGCAGCCTAGGGGTGGGGCGTGGCTATGGCTACACCTTC. The full variable domain, its missing parts supplied by reference TRBV11-2 and TRBJ1-2, is EAGVAQSPRYKIIEKRQSVAFWCNPISGHATLYWYQQILGQGPKLLIQFQNNGVVDDSQLPKDRFSAERLKGVDSTLKIQPAKLEDSAVYLCASSLGVGRGYGYTFGSGTRLTVV.

This clone was observed a handful of times. The genes are TRBV28 and TRBJ1-5, with D uncertain. The CDR3 is 12 amino acids. Per germline, CDR1 MDHEN and CDR2 SYDVKM. Trimming took 7 bases from V and 7 from J, leaving 11 bases between them. As DNA, the CDR3 is TGTGCCAGCACCTCGAGCGGGCAGCCCCAGCATTTT. Amino acids: CASTSSGQPQHF.

This clone was seen a few times. V gene TRBV9 combines with J gene TRBJ2-2; 8 bases are a match to TRBD2. The ends lost 6 bases at V and 5 bases at J; junction bases unmatched: 15. Germline V gives CDR1 SGDLS, CDR2 YYNGEE. This CDR3 region has 17 residues. The CDR3: CASTPGGGGRNTGELFF. The CDR3 nucleotides read TGTGCCAGCACCCCCGGGGGGGGCGGGAGGAATACCGGGGAGCTGTTTTTT.

The chain employs TRBV4-1 and TRBJ1-1; TRBD1 matches at 7 bases. With V trimmed by 3 bases and J by 4 bases, 11 bases remained unmatched. Germline CDR1 MGHRA, CDR2 YSYEKL. The CDR3 is 16 residues long. CDR3 protein: CASSHPAGGPGTEAFF. CDR3 sequence (DNA): TGCGCCAGCAGCCATCCCGCAGGGGGTCCGGGCACTGAAGCTTTCTTT.

The rearrangement joins TRBV29-1 to TRBJ2-7; D remains ambiguous. The CDR3 consists of 12 residues. The germline V and J ends were trimmed by 1 base and 9 bases, with 13 bases remaining between them. Germline V CDR1 and CDR2: SQVTM, ANQGSEA. The CDR3, as DNA: TGCAGCGTTGAAGTGGGTACAGCATGGCAGTACTTC. Protein sequence: CSVEVGTAWQYF.

The chain links TRBV4-1 to TRBJ2-7, with D uncertain. The CDR3 loop spans 11 amino acids. Trimming stripped 3 bases from V and 6 bases from J, with 6 bases between. The germline CDR1 and CDR2 sequences are MGHRA and YSYEKL. The CDR3 DNA reads as TGCGCCAGCAGCCACGGGTTCGAGCAGTACTTC. This encodes CASSHGFEQYF.

V is TRBV28 and J is TRBJ2-1, with 8 bases identical to TRBD2. The CDR3 loop spans 16 amino acids. The germline gives CDR1 MDHEN, CDR2 SYDVKM. After removal of 4 bases from V and 5 bases from J, the junction contained 10 bases not matched to a gene. The CDR3 here is CASSSGGVAGDNEQFF. In DNA form, the CDR3 reads TGTGCCAGCAGTTCCGGGGGGGTAGCGGGCGACAATGAGCAGTTCTTC.

V and J are TRBV25-1 and TRBJ2-1, with 8 bases lining up with TRBD2. The CDR3 is 16 amino acids. Germline V gene data show CDR1 as MGHDK and CDR2 as SYGVNS. Trimming removed 3 bases from V and 2 bases from J; junction bases left unmatched: 6. CDR3 DNA: TGTGCCAGCAGTGAGATTAGCGGGACCACCTACAATGAGCAGTTCTTC. Protein: CASSEISGTTYNEQFF.

The V and J genes are TRBV28 and TRBJ2-5; D is uncertain. There are 12 residues in the CDR3. The V end lost 6 bases, the J end lost 3 bases, and 8 bases lay between the germline ends. Looked up from germline, CDR1 is MDHEN and CDR2 is SYDVKM. The CDR3 DNA reads TGTGCCAGCAGAACTCGGGAAGAGACCCAGTACTTC. Translating it yields CASRTREETQYF. Complete variable domain (other parts from reference TRBV28 and TRBJ2-5): DVKVTQSSRYLVKRTGEKVFLECVQDMDHENMFWYRQDPGLGLRLIYFSYDVKMKEKGDIPEGYSVSREKKERFSLILESASTNQTSMYLCASRTREETQYFGPGTRLLVL.

The chain has TRBV7-9 and TRBJ2-3, with D possibly being TRBD2 (6 bases). The CDR3 contains 17 residues. With 5 bases removed from V and 3 bases from J, the gap between germline ends came to 21 bases. CDR1 and CDR2 (germline): SEHNR, FQNEAQ (reference sequence). The CDR3 DNA is TGTGCCAGCAGCGGAAAGGTTTTTGGCGGGGTAACAGATACGCAGTATTTT. Translating it yields CASSGKVFGGVTDTQYF.

A word on this clone: Germline and junction disagree at one end, which may indicate a read error. This chain uses TRBV6-4 with TRBJ2-7, with 7 bases aligning to TRBD1. In germline, CDR1 is MRHNA, CDR2 SNTAGT. This CDR3 region has 14 residues. For the CDR3, the DNA is TGTGCCAGCAGTGCGGACAGGAGCTCCTGCGAGCAGTACTTC. Translated: CASSADRSSCEQYF.

The chain couples TRBV7-2 to TRBJ1-4; possible D gene TRBD1, 6 bases. V lost 1 base and J 8 bases, leaving 11 bases between the germline ends. Germline lookup yields CDR1 SGHTA and CDR2 FQGNSA. There are 14 residues in the CDR3. The CDR3 DNA follows: TGTGCCAGCAGCTTAGTGGCGGGGGGCGAAAAACTGTTTTTT. Residues: CASSLVAGGEKLFF.

The V and J genes are TRBV6-6 and TRBJ2-7; no reliable D call. This CDR3 has 13 residues. Trimming stripped 0 bases from V and 4 bases from J, with 7 bases between. Per the germline V gene, CDR1 is MNHNY and CDR2 is SVGAGI (reference sequence). In DNA, the CDR3 is TGTGCCAGCAGTTACTCAGCAGGATACGAGCAGTACTTC. Its protein product is CASSYSAGYEQYF.

The V call is TRBV19, the J call TRBJ2-5, with D possibly TRBD1 on 6 matching bases. Germline assignment: CDR1 LNHDA and CDR2 SQIVND (reference sequence). V lost 5 bases and J 5 bases, leaving 18 bases between the germline ends. The CDR3 covers 15 residues. The CDR3 sequence is CASSVQGAGRETQYF. The CDR3 nucleotides read TGTGCCAGTAGTGTACAGGGCGCCGGCCGGGAGACCCAGTACTTC.

The V call is TRBV28, the J call TRBJ2-7, with 7 bases lining up with TRBD2. Trimming removed 11 bases from V and 5 bases from J; junction bases left unmatched: 9. CDR3 length: 12 amino acids. Germline V gene data show CDR1 as MDHEN and CDR2 as SYDVKM. The CDR3 spells CAEAGESHEQYF. Here the CDR3 DNA reads TGTGCCGAGGCGGGAGAGTCCCACGAGCAGTACTTC.

The chain joins TRBV2 to TRBJ1-1; D call uncertain. V was shortened by 4 bases and J by 11 bases, with 14 bases between the two germline ends. The germline V gene encodes CDR1 SNHLY and CDR2 FYNNEI. The CDR3 contains 12 residues. This CDR3 reads CASSGTEAWAFF. The CDR3 DNA sequence: TGTGCCAGCAGTGGGACGGAGGCATGGGCTTTCTTT.

J is TRBJ1-1 and V is TRBV5-1; 8 bases fit TRBD1. The V gene's germline CDR1 is SGHRS and CDR2 YFSETQ. J was trimmed by 1 base and V by 3 bases; bases with no gene match: 5. CDR3 size: 15 residues. DNA of the CDR3: TGCGCCAGCAGCTCCACCGGGACAGGGAACACTGAAGCTTTCTTT. Protein: CASSSTGTGNTEAFF.